This TCR beta chain appears in the sequencing data of a study of human T cells and chemical hapten exposure. Study as a whole: Upper back patch tests used 0.01% DPC, scored after 6 days. Study-wide results and limits: Counts of TCRs above 1 in 1000 frequency stayed unchanged with DPC sensitization.

In regard to this clonotype: Its antigen is not known.

As to time point: patch test 2, 6 weeks after DPC sensitization. The treatment was: therapeutic diphenylcyclopropenone sensitization with weekly scalp DPC. TCRdb re-called the RACE reads through MiXCR, storing one row per CDR3 protein. The sample contains 80,000 to 95,000 distinct CDR3 sequences, about 10% of which appear only once. Per germline, CDR1 LGHNA and CDR2 YNFKEQ. V dropped 4 bases and J dropped 5; count of bases not matched to a gene: 11. The CDR3 has 17 residues. The chain has TRBV4-2 and TRBJ2-1; 10 bases fit TRBD2. Sequenced here: whole blood, sampled in connection with sensitization to the hapten diphenylcyclopropenone (DPC). This receptor was taken from a middle-aged man with alopecia areata. Some clones in this sample may be carry-over from other donors' samples. CDR3 sequence reads: CASSRQESLAGNNEQFF. DNA for the CDR3: TGTGCCAGCAGCCGACAAGAGTCACTAGCGGGGAACAATGAGCAGTTCTTC.